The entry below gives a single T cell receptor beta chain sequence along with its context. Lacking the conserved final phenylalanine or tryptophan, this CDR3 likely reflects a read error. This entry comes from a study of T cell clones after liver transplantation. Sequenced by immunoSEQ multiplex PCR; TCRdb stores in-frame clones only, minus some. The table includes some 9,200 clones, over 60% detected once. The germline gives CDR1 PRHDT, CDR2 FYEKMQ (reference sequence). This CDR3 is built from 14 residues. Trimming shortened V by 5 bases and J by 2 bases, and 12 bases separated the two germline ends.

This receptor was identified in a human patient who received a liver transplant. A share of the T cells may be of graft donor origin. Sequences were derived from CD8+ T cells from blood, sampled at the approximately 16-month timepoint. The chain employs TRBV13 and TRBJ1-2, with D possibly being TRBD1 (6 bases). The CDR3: CASSEGTGNYGYTL. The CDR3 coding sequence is TGTGCCAGCAGCGAAGGTACAGGGAACTATGGCTACACCCTC.